Each of the 14 T cell receptor beta chains below was sequenced from the same sample in a study of shared clonotypes between healthy human individuals. TCRdb keeps only in-frame clones here, not all; method: immunoSEQ multiplex PCR. Among over 2 million clones listed, about 95% were seen once. Naive CD8 isolation took CD45RO-negative cells positively selected for CCR7 and excluded terminally differentiated effector memory CD45RA+ cells. The sequenced material came from naive CD8+ T cells sorted from blood. The receptors come from a man between 18 and 35 years old in good health.

The rearrangement uses TRBV29-1 and TRBJ1-2, with D unresolved. The CDR3 has 11 amino acids. The germline V gene encodes CDR1 SQVTM and CDR2 ANQGSEA. V was cut by 4 bases and J by 2 bases, with 5 bases left in between. The CDR3 DNA follows: TGCAGCGTTGTGGAAAACTATGGCTACACCTTC. Its protein product is CSVVENYGYTF.

CDR3 sequence: CASSFRLHPYEQYF. The DNA for the CDR3 is TGTGCCAGCAGCTTTAGACTCCACCCCTACGAGCAGTACTTC. The chain recombines TRBV7-2 with TRBJ2-7; D is undetermined. Germline CDR1 SGHTA, CDR2 FQGNSA. V was pared by 3 bases and J by 2 bases, with 11 bases between. The length of the CDR3 is 14 residues.

In DNA form, the CDR3 reads TGTGCCAGCTCACCACCGGGGGACAGGGCCACAACTAATGAAAAACTGTTTTTT. As protein: CASSPPGDRATTNEKLFF. The chain couples TRBV18 to TRBJ1-4; 9 nucleotides line up with TRBD1. Germline CDR1 and CDR2: KGHSH and LQKENI. This CDR3 comprises 18 residues. The V and J ends lost 0 bases and 0 bases, in that order; junction bases with no gene match: 5.

The chain carries TRBV5-8 and TRBJ1-1, with D perhaps matching TRBD1 (6 bases). The CDR3 consists of 13 residues. Germline CDR1 and CDR2: SGHTS and YDEGEE. Trimming took off 4 bases at V and 0 bases at J, with 7 bases between the two ends. CDR3 coding DNA: TGTGCCAGCAGCCCAGGGGTGAACACTGAAGCTTTCTTT. It yields the protein CASSPGVNTEAFF.

This chain uses TRBV5-6 with TRBJ1-1; 7 bases match TRBD1. The V gene end was trimmed by 2 bases and the J gene end by 1 base; junction bases not matched to a gene: 8. This CDR3 spans 16 amino acids. Germline V gene sequence: CDR1 SGHDT, CDR2 YYEEEE. CDR3 sequence reads: CASSFWKGGENTEAFF. CDR3 DNA: TGTGCCAGCAGCTTTTGGAAAGGGGGCGAGAACACTGAAGCTTTCTTT. The full variable domain, its missing parts supplied by reference TRBV5-6 and TRBJ1-1, is DAGVTQSPTHLIKTRGQQVTLRCSPKSGHDTVSWYQQALGQGPQFIFQYYEEEERQRGNFPDRFSGHQFPNYSSELNVNALLLGDSALYLCASSFWKGGENTEAFFGQGTRLTVV.

The chain is built from TRBV29-1 and TRBJ2-3; 7 bases are a match to TRBD2. CDR1 and CDR2 (germline): SQVTM, ANQGSEA. J was trimmed by 1 base and V by 4 bases; bases with no gene match: 5. The CDR3 has 14 amino acids. The CDR3 sequence: CSVGGGGRTDTQYF. The CDR3 coding sequence is TGCAGCGTTGGCGGGGGAGGTCGCACAGATACGCAGTATTTT.

The V and J genes are TRBV6-5 and TRBJ1-1; D call uncertain. V dropped 6 bases and J dropped 2 bases, with 7 bases sitting between them. This CDR3 is built from 12 residues. Germline V CDR1 and CDR2: MNHEY, SVGAGI. CDR3 in DNA: TGTGCCAGCAGGGACCCAAACACTGAAGCTTTCTTT. Translated: CASRDPNTEAFF.

This chain joins TRBV27 and TRBJ1-2; D is unclear. The CDR3 contains 15 residues. Trimming cost V 0 bases and J 0 bases, with 8 bases left between them. CDR1 is MNHEY and CDR2 is SMNVEV in the germline V gene (reference sequence). This CDR3 is CASSLSVAANYGYTF. The CDR3, as DNA: TGTGCCAGCAGTTTATCAGTGGCGGCTAACTATGGCTACACCTTC.

The chain recombines TRBV4-1 with TRBJ2-2; 10 bases map to TRBD2. This CDR3 is 16 amino acids long. The V gene's germline CDR1 is MGHRA and CDR2 YSYEKL. Trimming cost V 3 bases and J 4 bases; bases outside gene matches: 5. The CDR3 loop is CASSHSSGGFTGELFF. In DNA form, the CDR3 reads TGCGCCAGCAGCCATAGTAGCGGGGGGTTCACCGGGGAGCTGTTTTTT.

V is TRBV15 and J is TRBJ2-2; unclear D gene. Per germline, CDR1 LNHNV and CDR2 YYDKDF (reference sequence). Trimming removed 0 bases from V and 9 bases from J, with 8 bases in between. This CDR3 comprises 13 residues. This CDR3 reads CATSRDTGWELFF. CDR3 nucleotides: TGTGCCACCAGCAGAGATACCGGATGGGAGCTGTTTTTT.

V is TRBV5-1 and J is TRBJ2-1; 11 nucleotides align to TRBD1. This CDR3 comprises 16 residues. With V trimmed by 0 bases and J by 6 bases, 5 bases remained unmatched. Germline CDR1 is SGHRS and CDR2 is YFSETQ. As DNA, the CDR3 is TGCGCCAGCAGCTTGGCCTTGGGACAGGGGGTCAATGAGCAGTTCTTC. Encoded protein: CASSLALGQGVNEQFF.

About this clone itself: This same CDR3 is encoded by further DNA sequences in the sample. V and J are TRBV7-9 and TRBJ2-7, with no clear D. The CDR3 spans 13 residues. CDR1 is SEHNR and CDR2 is FQNEAQ in the germline V gene (reference sequence). The V and J ends lost 1 base and 0 bases respectively, with 4 bases between them. The chain's CDR3 is CASSLGYSYEQYF. As DNA, the CDR3 is TGTGCCAGCAGCTTAGGTTACTCCTACGAGCAGTACTTC.

V usage is TRBV2 and J usage is TRBJ1-4; D gene unclear. Per germline, CDR1 SNHLY and CDR2 FYNNEI. The length of the CDR3 is 14 residues. V was trimmed by 3 bases and J by 8 bases, leaving 13 bases between them. The CDR3 DNA reads as TGTGCCAGCAGTGAGGTTTTGTCCTGGGAAAAACTGTTTTTT. Translation gives CASSEVLSWEKLFF.

The V gene is TRBV7-9, the J gene TRBJ1-1, with a possible D match to TRBD1 (5 bases). The germline V gene encodes CDR1 SEHNR and CDR2 FQNEAQ (reference sequence). The CDR3 sequence is 13 residues long. Trimming removed 4 bases at V and 1 base at J, with 7 bases between. CDR3 DNA sequence: TGTGCCAGCAGCTCCCAGGGGAACACTGAAGCTTTCTTT. It codes for CASSSQGNTEAFF.